A selection of T cell receptor beta chains follows, all from one sample in a study of blood T cell repertoires in COVID-19. Sequencing was performed with immunoSEQ multiplex PCR; in TCRdb, only in-frame clones are kept and a portion is missing. The table records roughly 200,000 clones, around 80% of them present only once. The sample consisted of peripheral blood. The receptors here all came from a woman in her 30s with COVID-19, enrolled during active disease. The conserved cysteine and the conserved F or W are not part of the CDR3 here.

J: TRBJ1-3; V: TRBV9; CDR3: ASSLGRGGNTIY
J: TRBJ2-5; V: TRBV12-1; CDR3: ASSLRKTGHRETQY
J: TRBJ2-1; V: TRBV7-9; CDR3: ASSLVAGPRGSHNEQF
J: TRBJ2-3; V: TRBV27; CDR3: ASSPLAGADTQY
J: TRBJ1-1; V: TRBV6-5; CDR3: ASSYRMGSAEAF
J: TRBJ1-1; V: TRBV5-4; CDR3: ASSPPPQGSTEAF
J: TRBJ1-5; V: TRBV7-2; CDR3: ASSLNPPGAVGQPQH
J: TRBJ2-2; V: TRBV11-3; CDR3: ASSLEKISGRSTGELF
J: TRBJ1-2; V: TRBV7-3; CDR3: ASSPQGSTDPNYGYT
J: TRBJ2-3; V: TRBV20-1; CDR3: SASLRAPGTQY
J: TRBJ1-6; V: TRBV5-4; CDR3: ASSLQGSSSPLH
J: TRBJ2-2; V: TRBV7-2; CDR3: ASSPEWGGRITGELF
J: TRBJ1-1; V: TRBV28; CDR3: ASSSRGGHIEAF
J: TRBJ2-5; V: TRBV2; CDR3: ASSELISGPQETQY
J: TRBJ1-2; V: TRBV30; CDR3: AWTRQGWGGYT
J: TRBJ2-3; V: TRBV18; CDR3: ASSPTLTSGRAPTSTDTQY
J: TRBJ1-5; V: TRBV7-9; CDR3: ASSLEGGAGSNQPQH
J: TRBJ2-5; V: TRBV2; CDR3: ASSIRDTGTQY
J: TRBJ1-1; V: TRBV19; CDR3: ASSIVNGPNSGPF
J: TRBJ2-7; V: TRBV5-4; CDR3: ASTLNPGQIYEQY
J: TRBJ1-6; V: TRBV7-9; CDR3: ASSSMRSSYNSPLH
J: TRBJ1-6; V: TRBV3-1/TRBV3-2; CDR3: ASSQDAGPNSPLH
J: TRBJ2-7; V: TRBV27; CDR3: ASSVRTGGKQY
J: TRBJ2-1; V: TRBV9; CDR3: ASSVTGTPRNEQF
J: TRBJ1-4; V: TRBV10-1; CDR3: ASSWRREKLF
J: TRBJ2-7; V: TRBV7-3; CDR3: ASSLMRASYEQY